This TCR beta chain was sequenced during a study of T cell responses to AZD1222 COVID-19 vaccine. At the level of the study: Second-dose intervals of approximately 4 or approximately 12 weeks were pooled.

Remarks on this clone: Its antigen is not known.

The assay was immunoSEQ multiplex PCR, and TCRdb's table has in-frame clones only and misses some. The sample contains 140,000 to 150,000 clones, 89% of which appear only once. Findings of the study overall: Clonal diversity may have been underestimated, and the donors were mostly white British, with more females than males. Spike-specific TCR breadth and depth grew following two AZD1222 doses. At 160-218 and 743-854, vaccine-associated CD4 TCRs were dominant, and they spanned spike.

From germline, CDR1 is SGHRS and CDR2 YFSETQ. This CDR3 spans 14 amino acids. The ends were cut back, 3 bases at V and 0 bases at J, with 10 bases in the middle. This TCR came from an adult in good health. Sample: peripheral blood, taken on day 0 of AZD1222 vaccination. The chain is built from TRBV5-1 and TRBJ2-7; D assignment may be TRBD1 or TRBD2 (5 bases each). The CDR3 DNA follows: TGCGCCAGCAGCTCGGGACGGATCTCCTACGAGCAGTACTTC. Protein: CASSSGRISYEQYF.